This is a list of T cell receptor beta chains from one sample in a study of blood T cell repertoires in COVID-19. The table came from immunoSEQ multiplex PCR; TCRdb's copy has only in-frame clones and leaves some out. Among 30,000 to 45,000 clones, more than 80% were seen once, and the ten largest hold around two fifths. The sample was peripheral blood. These TCRs come from a human donor in a cohort sampled during active or convalescent COVID-19. The donor label of this sample is uncertain. Both conserved end residues are part of each CDR3. The order of the fields is J gene, V gene, D gene, clone size, CDR3 protein, CDR3 DNA. The D gene is left open where the match is weak. Clone size is not always given. Where it is, it says once, few, many or a class for expanded clones.

j_gene: TRBJ1-2; v_gene: TRBV3-1/TRBV3-2; d_gene: TRBD1; abundance: NA; CDR3aa: CASSQGDRGDYGYTF; CDR3nt: TGTGCCAGCAGCCAGGGGGACAGGGGCGACTATGGCTACACCTTC
j_gene: TRBJ2-7; v_gene: TRBV11-3; d_gene: TRBD2; abundance: NA; CDR3aa: CASSLVAGAGSEQYF; CDR3nt: TGTGCCAGCAGCTTAGTAGCGGGAGCGGGGAGCGAGCAGTACTTC
j_gene: TRBJ2-1; v_gene: TRBV25-1; d_gene: TRBD2; abundance: NA; CDR3aa: CASSEGWGTNNEQFF; CDR3nt: TGTGCCAGCAGTGAAGGCTGGGGGACTAACAATGAGCAGTTCTTC
j_gene: TRBJ2-4; v_gene: TRBV24-1; d_gene: TRBD1; abundance: NA; CDR3aa: CATPGQGKNIQYF; CDR3nt: TGTGCCACTCCTGGACAGGGAAAAAACATTCAGTACTTC
j_gene: TRBJ2-2; v_gene: TRBV6-6; d_gene: TRBD1; abundance: NA; CDR3aa: CASTRTGGTGELFF; CDR3nt: TGTGCCAGCACCCGGACAGGGGGAACCGGGGAGCTGTTTTTT
j_gene: TRBJ2-1; v_gene: TRBV2; d_gene: TRBD2; abundance: NA; CDR3aa: CASRGAGVAYNEQFF; CDR3nt: TGTGCCAGCAGGGGAGCGGGAGTGGCCTACAATGAGCAGTTCTTC
j_gene: TRBJ2-5; v_gene: TRBV30; d_gene: TRBD1; abundance: NA; CDR3aa: CAGNRGGQETQYF; CDR3nt: TGTGCCGGGAACAGGGGCGGGCAAGAGACCCAGTACTTC
j_gene: TRBJ2-2; v_gene: TRBV7-2; d_gene: NA; abundance: NA; CDR3aa: CASRSGGTGELFF; CDR3nt: TGTGCCAGCAGGAGCGGAGGTACCGGGGAGCTGTTTTTT
j_gene: TRBJ1-1; v_gene: TRBV6-1; d_gene: TRBD1; abundance: NA; CDR3aa: CASSERGQGRPEAFF; CDR3nt: TGTGCCAGCAGTGAACGAGGACAGGGTCGTCCTGAAGCTTTCTTT
j_gene: TRBJ2-5; v_gene: TRBV7-9; d_gene: TRBD2; abundance: NA; CDR3aa: CASSLGLAGNQETQYF; CDR3nt: TGTGCCAGCAGCCTTGGACTAGCGGGGAACCAAGAGACCCAGTACTTC
j_gene: TRBJ2-3; v_gene: TRBV2; d_gene: NA; abundance: once; CDR3aa: CASSYLGDTQYF; CDR3nt: TGTGCCAGCAGTTATCTAGGAGATACGCAGTATTTT
j_gene: TRBJ1-6; v_gene: TRBV18; d_gene: TRBD1; abundance: NA; CDR3aa: CASSPRDSHSPLHF; CDR3nt: TGTGCCAGCTCACCCCGGGACAGCCATTCACCCCTCCACTTT
j_gene: TRBJ2-1; v_gene: TRBV29-1; d_gene: NA; abundance: NA; CDR3aa: CSVSSDYNEQFF; CDR3nt: TGCAGCGTTTCTAGCGACTACAATGAGCAGTTCTTC
j_gene: TRBJ2-3; v_gene: TRBV18; d_gene: NA; abundance: once; CDR3aa: CASKGGLSTDTQYF; CDR3nt: TGTGCCAGTAAGGGTGGACTTAGCACAGATACGCAGTATTTT
j_gene: TRBJ1-2; v_gene: TRBV11-1; d_gene: TRBD1; abundance: NA; CDR3aa: CASSPRDSYGYTF; CDR3nt: TGTGCCAGCAGCCCTCGGGACAGCTATGGCTACACCTTC
j_gene: TRBJ2-3; v_gene: TRBV5-1; d_gene: NA; abundance: NA; CDR3aa: CASSGRSRDTQYF; CDR3nt: TGCGCCAGCAGCGGGAGAAGTCGGGATACGCAGTATTTT
j_gene: TRBJ1-1; v_gene: TRBV9; d_gene: TRBD1; abundance: NA; CDR3aa: CASSPTRDRGRRGEAFF; CDR3nt: TGTGCCAGCAGCCCTACCCGGGACAGGGGGCGCAGGGGTGAAGCTTTCTTT
j_gene: TRBJ1-5; v_gene: TRBV9; d_gene: TRBD1; abundance: NA; CDR3aa: CASSPRQGEPQHF; CDR3nt: TGTGCCAGCAGCCCCCGACAGGGGGAGCCCCAGCATTTT
j_gene: TRBJ1-2; v_gene: TRBV5-6; d_gene: NA; abundance: NA; CDR3aa: CASSLDQGQDYGYTF; CDR3nt: TGTGCCAGCAGCTTGGACCAGGGGCAAGACTATGGCTACACCTTC
j_gene: TRBJ2-1; v_gene: TRBV21-1; d_gene: NA; abundance: NA; CDR3aa: CASSKIGRGGSNYNEQFF; CDR3nt: TGTGCCAGCAGCAAAATTGGCCGGGGGGGCAGCAACTACAATGAGCAGTTCTTC
j_gene: TRBJ2-3; v_gene: TRBV7-6; d_gene: TRBD2; abundance: NA; CDR3aa: CASSLVGTSGDTQYF; CDR3nt: TGTGCCAGCAGCTTAGTGGGGACTAGCGGTGATACGCAGTATTTT
j_gene: TRBJ2-5; v_gene: TRBV24-1; d_gene: TRBD2; abundance: NA; CDR3aa: CATSESGTSLQETQYF; CDR3nt: TGTGCCACCAGTGAGTCCGGGACTAGCCTCCAAGAGACCCAGTACTTC
j_gene: TRBJ2-3; v_gene: TRBV7-9; d_gene: NA; abundance: once; CDR3aa: CASSQDTLLTDTQYF; CDR3nt: TGTGCCAGCAGCCAGGACACCCTCTTAACAGATACGCAGTATTTT
j_gene: TRBJ2-3; v_gene: TRBV11-3; d_gene: TRBD2; abundance: NA; CDR3aa: CASSLRGTSGRPNTQYF; CDR3nt: TGTGCCAGCAGCCTCCGCGGAACTAGCGGGAGGCCAAATACGCAGTATTTT
j_gene: TRBJ2-5; v_gene: TRBV18; d_gene: NA; abundance: NA; CDR3aa: CASSPAGETQYF; CDR3nt: TGTGCCAGCTCACCCGCAGGAGAGACCCAGTACTTC
j_gene: TRBJ2-3; v_gene: TRBV4-3; d_gene: TRBD2; abundance: NA; CDR3aa: CASSQGSGSTDTQYF; CDR3nt: TGCGCCAGCAGCCAAGGTAGCGGGAGCACAGATACGCAGTATTTT
j_gene: TRBJ2-7; v_gene: TRBV18; d_gene: NA; abundance: NA; CDR3aa: CASSPSRIYEQYF; CDR3nt: TGTGCCAGCTCACCATCGCGGATTTACGAGCAGTACTTC
j_gene: TRBJ2-3; v_gene: TRBV5-1; d_gene: NA; abundance: once; CDR3aa: CASLSEASTDTQYF; CDR3nt: TGCGCCAGCCTGTCCGAGGCTAGCACAGATACGCAGTATTTT
j_gene: TRBJ2-6; v_gene: TRBV29-1; d_gene: NA; abundance: NA; CDR3aa: CSVRSSGANVLTF; CDR3nt: TGCAGCGTACGGAGCTCTGGGGCCAACGTCCTGACTTTC
j_gene: TRBJ2-3; v_gene: TRBV5-1; d_gene: NA; abundance: NA; CDR3aa: CASSFRQSTDTQYF; CDR3nt: TGCGCCAGCAGCTTCCGACAAAGCACAGATACGCAGTATTTT
j_gene: TRBJ2-1; v_gene: TRBV30; d_gene: TRBD2; abundance: few; CDR3aa: CAWSQGLAGFNEQFF; CDR3nt: TGTGCCTGGAGCCAGGGACTAGCGGGTTTCAATGAGCAGTTCTTC
j_gene: TRBJ1-2; v_gene: TRBV11-3; d_gene: TRBD1; abundance: NA; CDR3aa: CASSSGTVIPYGYTF; CDR3nt: TGTGCCAGCAGTTCCGGGACAGTCATCCCCTATGGCTACACCTTC
j_gene: TRBJ1-6; v_gene: TRBV7-2; d_gene: NA; abundance: NA; CDR3aa: CASSPGTPYNSPLHF; CDR3nt: TGTGCCAGCAGCCCTGGGACACCTTATAATTCACCCCTCCACTTT